This is a list of T cell receptor beta chains from one sample in a study of T cells after posttransplantation cyclophosphamide. TCRdb's table, derived via immunoSEQ multiplex PCR, lists solely in-frame clones and lacks some. The repertoire holds about 16,000 clones, with 94% as singletons. The sequencing input was naive CD4+ T cells sorted from blood. The receptor source for this set is a woman between 50 and 59 years old in good health and a related stem cell transplant donor. CDR3s include the opening cysteine and the closing phenylalanine or tryptophan. A D gene is named only where the DNA matches it firmly. A row's size may be missing; if present it is once, few, many or a size class.

. | TRBD2 | TRBJ2-6 | TRBV4-1 | CASSQEGLAGRGANVLTF | TGCGCCAGCAGCCAAGAGGGACTAGCGGGTCGTGGGGCCAACGTCCTGACTTTC
. | . | TRBJ1-1 | TRBV10-3 | CAIGEGGKDTEAFF | TGTGCCATCGGGGAGGGAGGGAAGGACACTGAAGCTTTCTTT
. | . | TRBJ2-2 | TRBV21-1 | CASSKQEAGELFF | TGTGCCAGCAGCAAACAGGAGGCCGGGGAGCTGTTTTTT
. | . | TRBJ1-1 | TRBV10-3 | CAISVQGILDTEAFF | TGTGCCATCAGTGTACAGGGAATACTGGACACTGAAGCTTTCTTT
. | . | TRBJ2-3 | TRBV5-4 | CASSRAGSSTDTQYF | TGTGCCAGCAGCCGGGCGGGGTCGAGCACAGATACGCAGTATTTT
. | TRBD1 | TRBJ2-5 | TRBV30 | CAWTLDRGGETQYF | TGTGCCTGGACCTTGGACAGGGGCGGGGAGACCCAGTACTTC
. | TRBD2 | TRBJ2-5 | TRBV5-8 | CASSLMASGQTVQETQYF | TGTGCCAGCAGCTTGATGGCTAGCGGGCAGACGGTCCAAGAGACCCAGTACTTC
. | . | TRBJ1-5 | TRBV7-2 | CASSVGHTQPQHF | TGTGCCAGCAGCGTCGGACACACCCAGCCCCAGCATTTT
. | . | TRBJ1-6 | TRBV7-9 | CASSLGGGNSPLHF | TGTGCCAGCAGCTTAGGTGGGGGCAATTCACCCCTCCACTTT
. | . | TRBJ1-1 | TRBV5-1 | CASSLEVTQNTEAFF | TGCGCCAGCAGCTTGGAGGTGACACAGAACACTGAAGCTTTCTTT
. | . | TRBJ2-3 | TRBV7-6 | CASSVATSTDTQYF | TGTGCCAGCAGCGTCGCGACTAGCACAGATACGCAGTATTTT
. | TRBD1 | TRBJ1-2 | TRBV5-6 | CASSSWDRGYGYTF | TGTGCCAGCAGCTCGTGGGACAGGGGATATGGCTACACCTTC
. | . | TRBJ2-7 | TRBV6-5 | CASSYTLGVYEQYF | TGTGCCAGCAGTTACACCCTAGGCGTTTACGAGCAGTACTTC
. | TRBD2 | TRBJ2-1 | TRBV9 | CASSGGSGSSYNEQFF | TGTGCCAGCAGCGGGGGAAGCGGGAGCTCCTACAATGAGCAGTTCTTC
. | . | TRBJ2-7 | TRBV27 | CASNTHRDTSYEQYF | TGTGCCAGCAATACCCACCGGGATACCTCCTACGAGCAGTACTTC
. | . | TRBJ1-1 | TRBV5-6 | CASSTIRGTEAFF | TGTGCCAGCAGCACTATTCGAGGCACTGAAGCTTTCTTT
once | TRBD2 | TRBJ2-5 | TRBV6-4 | CASSRTSGGVGTQYF | TGTGCCAGCAGCCGGACTAGCGGGGGGGTTGGGACCCAGTACTTC
. | TRBD1 | TRBJ2-5 | TRBV30 | CAWMRQGTTQYF | TGTGCCTGGATGAGACAGGGGACAACCCAGTACTTC
. | TRBD2 | TRBJ2-7 | TRBV18 | CASSPFALNSGTSYEQYF | TGTGCCAGCTCACCCTTTGCCCTCAATAGCGGGACGTCTTACGAGCAGTACTTC
. | . | TRBJ2-1 | TRBV11-3 | CASSSQGGDEQFF | TGTGCCAGCAGCTCCCAGGGCGGGGATGAGCAGTTCTTC
. | TRBD2 | TRBJ2-7 | TRBV29-1 | CSVEASGYEQYF | TGCAGCGTTGAAGCTAGCGGGTATGAGCAGTACTTC
once | . | TRBJ2-5 | TRBV18 | CASSPMRLYQETQYF | TGTGCCAGCTCACCAATGAGGTTATACCAAGAGACCCAGTACTTC
. | . | TRBJ2-3 | TRBV7-3 | CASSLISRDTQYF | TGTGCCAGCAGCTTAATTAGTAGAGATACGCAGTATTTT
once | . | TRBJ1-5 | TRBV19 | CASSIGGNSNQPQHF | TGTGCCAGTAGTATAGGCGGGAATAGCAATCAGCCCCAGCATTTT
. | . | TRBJ2-3 | TRBV9 | CASSVAGADTQYF | TGTGCCAGCAGCGTAGCAGGGGCAGATACGCAGTATTTT
. | TRBD1 | TRBJ2-2 | TRBV5-1 | CASSGQDTGELFF | TGCGCCAGCAGCGGACAGGACACCGGGGAGCTGTTTTTT
. | . | TRBJ1-3 | TRBV30 | CAWGLSGDTIYF | TGTGCCTGGGGGCTTTCAGGGGACACCATATATTTT
. | TRBD2 | TRBJ2-1 | TRBV9 | CASSVTSGFPPHNEQFF | TGTGCCAGCAGCGTCACTAGCGGGTTCCCACCTCACAATGAGCAGTTCTTC
. | TRBD1 | TRBJ2-7 | TRBV10-3 | CAISGDSPRNEQYF | TGTGCCATCAGTGGGGACAGTCCGAGGAACGAGCAGTACTTC
. | . | TRBJ2-5 | TRBV29-1 | CSVVGGRVSETQYF | TGCAGCGTTGTGGGGGGTAGAGTATCGGAGACCCAGTACTTC
. | . | TRBJ1-5 | TRBV7-3 | CASSPDGSQPQHF | TGTGCCAGCAGTCCCGACGGGAGTCAGCCCCAGCATTTT
. | TRBD2 | TRBJ2-5 | TRBV6-1 | CASSFTSVGTQYF | TGTGCCAGCAGTTTTACTAGCGTTGGGACCCAGTACTTC
. | TRBD2 | TRBJ2-7 | TRBV27 | CASSSYDWGGYEQYF | TGTGCCAGCAGTTCCTACGACTGGGGGGGCTACGAGCAGTACTTC
. | TRBD2 | TRBJ2-2 | TRBV6-4 | CASSDEVSGSVGELFF | TGTGCCAGCAGTGACGAAGTAAGCGGGAGCGTCGGGGAGCTGTTTTTT
. | . | TRBJ2-2 | TRBV21-1 | CARTFTNTGELFF | TGTGCCCGCACTTTTACGAACACCGGGGAGCTGTTTTTT
. | . | TRBJ1-1 | TRBV18 | CASSNTPDRPNTEAFF | TGTGCCAGCTCAAACACTCCTGACAGGCCGAACACTGAAGCTTTCTTT
few | . | TRBJ1-1 | TRBV10-3 | CAISESEGVNTEAFF | TGTGCCATCAGTGAGAGTGAGGGGGTGAACACTGAAGCTTTCTTT
. | TRBD2 | TRBJ2-7 | TRBV7-2 | CASSRGGSTYEQYF | TGTGCCAGCAGTCGCGGGGGTTCAACCTACGAGCAGTACTTC
. | TRBD2 | TRBJ2-7 | TRBV27 | CASSLSWRGIYEQYF | TGTGCCAGCAGTTTATCTTGGCGGGGGATCTACGAGCAGTACTTC
. | . | TRBJ1-1 | TRBV7-9 | CASSSFKNSTEAFF | TGTGCCAGCAGCTCTTTCAAGAACAGCACTGAAGCTTTCTTT
. | TRBD2 | TRBJ2-1 | TRBV5-4 | CASSGRLAGGWNEQFF | TGTGCCAGCAGCGGGCGACTAGCGGGAGGGTGGAATGAGCAGTTCTTC
. | . | TRBJ2-2 | TRBV18 | CASSPPGSGTGELFF | TGTGCCAGCTCACCACCCGGCTCGGGGACCGGGGAGCTGTTTTTT
once | TRBD1 | TRBJ2-7 | TRBV19 | CASSRGQTYEQYF | TGTGCCAGTAGTAGGGGACAGACCTACGAGCAGTACTTC
. | . | TRBJ1-3 | TRBV10-3 | CAIRRDSGGNTIYF | TGTGCCATCAGGCGAGACAGTGGAGGAAACACCATATATTTT
. | TRBD2 | TRBJ2-7 | TRBV7-3 | CASSVSEWGGEQYF | TGTGCCAGCAGCGTTTCGGAGTGGGGGGGCGAGCAGTACTTC
. | . | TRBJ2-1 | TRBV2 | CASTSGLYNEQFF | TGTGCCAGCACCTCAGGGTTATACAATGAGCAGTTCTTC
. | TRBD1 | TRBJ2-3 | TRBV5-4 | CASSLVGQGAADTQYF | TGTGCCAGCAGCTTGGTTGGACAGGGAGCGGCAGATACGCAGTATTTT
once | TRBD1 | TRBJ1-1 | TRBV29-1 | CSVVHLSSTGKNTEAFF | TGCAGCGTTGTCCACTTATCCTCGACAGGGAAGAACACTGAAGCTTTCTTT